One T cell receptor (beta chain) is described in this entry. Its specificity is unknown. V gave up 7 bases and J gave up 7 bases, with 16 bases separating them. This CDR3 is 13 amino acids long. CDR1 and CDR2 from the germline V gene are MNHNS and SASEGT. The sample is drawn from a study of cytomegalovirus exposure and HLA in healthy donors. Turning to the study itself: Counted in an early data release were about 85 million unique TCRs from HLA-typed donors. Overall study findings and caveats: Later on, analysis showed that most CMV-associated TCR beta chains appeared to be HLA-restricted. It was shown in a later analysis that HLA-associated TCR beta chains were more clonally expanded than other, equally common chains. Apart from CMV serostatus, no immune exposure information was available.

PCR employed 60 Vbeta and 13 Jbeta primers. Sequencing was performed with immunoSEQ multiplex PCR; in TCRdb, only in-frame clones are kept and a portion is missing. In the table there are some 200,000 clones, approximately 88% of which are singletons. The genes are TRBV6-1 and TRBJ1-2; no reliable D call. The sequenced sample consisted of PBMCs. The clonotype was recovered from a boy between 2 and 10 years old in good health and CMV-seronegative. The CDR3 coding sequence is TGTGCCAGCATTGACGGACTCCTGGGTGGCTACACCTTC. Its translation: CASIDGLLGGYTF.